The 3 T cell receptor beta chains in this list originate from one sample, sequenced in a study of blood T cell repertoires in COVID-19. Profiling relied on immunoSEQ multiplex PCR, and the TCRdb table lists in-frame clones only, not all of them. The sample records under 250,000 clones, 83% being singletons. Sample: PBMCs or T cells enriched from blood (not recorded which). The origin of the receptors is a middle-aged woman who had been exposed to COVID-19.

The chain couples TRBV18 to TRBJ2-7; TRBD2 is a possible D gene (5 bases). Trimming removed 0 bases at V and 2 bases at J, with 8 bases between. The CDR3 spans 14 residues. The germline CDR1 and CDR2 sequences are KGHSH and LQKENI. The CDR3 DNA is TGTGCCAGCTCACCACCGAGGGTGCCCTACGAGCAGTACTTC. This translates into CASSPPRVPYEQYF.

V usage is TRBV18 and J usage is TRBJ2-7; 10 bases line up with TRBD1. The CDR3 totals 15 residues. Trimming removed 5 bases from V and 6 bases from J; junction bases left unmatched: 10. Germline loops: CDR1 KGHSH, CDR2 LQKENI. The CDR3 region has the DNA TGTGCCAGCTCAAAGCTTTCCGGGACAGGGGTCGAGCAGTACTTC. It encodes CASSKLSGTGVEQYF.

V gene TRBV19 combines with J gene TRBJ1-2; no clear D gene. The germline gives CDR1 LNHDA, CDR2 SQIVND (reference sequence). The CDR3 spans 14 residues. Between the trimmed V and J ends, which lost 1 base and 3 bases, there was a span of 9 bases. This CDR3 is CASSIGAGYYGYTF. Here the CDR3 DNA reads TGTGCCAGTAGTATAGGTGCAGGATACTATGGCTACACCTTC.